The 15 T cell receptor beta chains below were found in one sample sequenced in a study of shared clonotypes between healthy human individuals. TCRdb keeps only in-frame clones here, not all; method: immunoSEQ multiplex PCR. The table has around 1.5 million clones, about 98% seen once. The sample was naive CD4+ T cells sorted from blood. Subset defined: CD45RA+ positively selected. All receptors come from a man between 25 and 39 years old in good health.

The chain recombines TRBV7-9 with TRBJ2-5, with 10 bases lining up with TRBD1. The V and J ends lost 1 base and 1 base, in that order; junction bases with no gene match: 3. From germline, CDR1 is SEHNR and CDR2 FQNEAQ (reference sequence). This CDR3 spans 16 amino acids. The CDR3 DNA follows: TGTGCCAGCAGCTTAGGGGGGACAGGGGCCCAAGAGACCCAGTACTTC. This codes for CASSLGGTGAQETQYF.

This chain connects TRBV11-3 to TRBJ2-2, with 7 bases identical to TRBD2. The CDR3 contains 19 residues. The V gene's germline CDR1 is SGHNT and CDR2 YENEEA. V dropped 5 bases and J dropped 0; count of bases not matched to a gene: 15. The CDR3 nucleotides read TGTGCCAGCAGCCATTACTCCATTGAGGGAGGGCCGAACACCGGGGAGCTGTTTTTT. It is translated as CASSHYSIEGGPNTGELFF.

The gene calls are TRBV7-2 and TRBJ2-7; the D is unclear. The ends were cut back, 5 bases at V and 2 bases at J, with 16 bases in the middle. Germline loops: CDR1 SGHTA, CDR2 FQGNSA. There are 15 residues in the CDR3. The CDR3 DNA is TGTGCCAGCAGCCCTAGTAGGCTCCAGGCCTACGAGCAGTACTTC. Translating it yields CASSPSRLQAYEQYF.

V gene TRBV5-8 combines with J gene TRBJ2-7; no definite D call. Germline assignment: CDR1 SGHTS and CDR2 YDEGEE. Trimming cost V 0 bases and J 7 bases, with 8 bases left between them. The CDR3 totals 12 residues. The CDR3 DNA reads as TGTGCCAGCAGCTTGGACGGTACGGAGCAGTACTTC. This sequence encodes CASSLDGTEQYF.

The chain combines TRBV5-4 with TRBJ2-7; 9 bases fit TRBD1. The junction had 8 bases not matched to a gene; V was cut back by 4 bases and J by 6 bases. The CDR3 runs 14 residues. CDR1 is SGHNT, CDR2 YYREEE, per germline (reference sequence). For the CDR3, the DNA is TGTGCCAGCAGCCGGGGACAGGGCTTCGTCGAGCAGTACTTC. Translated, it gives CASSRGQGFVEQYF.

The V gene is TRBV12-5, the J gene TRBJ2-5; 8 bases fit TRBD1. With V trimmed by 1 base and J by 1 base, 2 bases remained unmatched. The CDR3 extends over 15 amino acids. Looked up from germline, CDR1 is LGHNT and CDR2 is FRNRAP. The CDR3 is CASGLGQGRQETQYF. For the CDR3, the DNA is TGTGCTAGTGGTTTGGGACAGGGGCGCCAAGAGACCCAGTACTTC.

The chain couples TRBV4-3 to TRBJ2-5, with 12 bases matching TRBD2. This CDR3 has 18 residues. From germline, CDR1 is LGHNA and CDR2 YSLEER. Trimming at V came to 1 base and at J to 4 bases, leaving 10 bases not matched to a gene. CDR3 bases: TGCGCCAGCAGCCAAGTGGGACTAGCGGGTGGAGGTAGAGAGACCCAGTACTTC. Translation: CASSQVGLAGGGRETQYF.

The chain recombines TRBV6-5 with TRBJ2-3; D is unresolved. The length of the CDR3 is 15 residues. The germline gives CDR1 MNHEY, CDR2 SVGAGI. V dropped 2 bases and J dropped 1 base, with 10 bases sitting between them. The CDR3 sequence is CASSYRNPGTDTQYF. Here the CDR3 DNA reads TGTGCCAGCAGTTACCGCAACCCTGGCACAGATACGCAGTATTTT.

This clone was found once. This specimen includes other DNA sequences encoding the same CDR3. The chain combines TRBV28 with TRBJ2-7; D is unclear. The length of the CDR3 is 12 residues. Trimming removed 2 bases from V and 6 bases from J, with 8 bases in between. In germline, CDR1 is MDHEN, CDR2 SYDVKM. DNA of the CDR3: TGTGCCAGCAGTTTAAGCGTGTCCGAGCAGTACTTC. This encodes CASSLSVSEQYF.

Details on this clone: The sample holds other DNA sequences that translate to the same CDR3. This chain connects TRBV5-6 to TRBJ2-7, with D tentatively TRBD1 (6 bases). V was pared by 4 bases and J by 1 base, with 9 bases between. This CDR3 is built from 13 residues. From germline, CDR1 is SGHDT and CDR2 YYEEEE. CDR3 nucleotide sequence: TGTGCCAGCAGCCCAACAGGGTCCTACGAGCAGTACTTC. This sequence encodes CASSPTGSYEQYF.

As DNA, the CDR3 is TGCGCCAGCAAGGCAGGGGACAATCAGCCCCAGCATTTT. Translated: CASKAGDNQPQHF. The V call is TRBV5-1, the J call TRBJ1-5; TRBD1 is a possible D gene (6 bases). CDR1 is SGHRS, CDR2 YFSETQ, per germline. There are 13 residues in the CDR3. Trimming cost V 6 bases and J 3 bases, with 10 bases left between them.

The CDR3 is CASSWDTTTDTQYF. DNA for the CDR3: TGCGCCAGCAGTTGGGACACAACAACAGATACGCAGTATTTT. The V call is TRBV10-1, the J call TRBJ2-3; D might be TRBD1 (6 bases). The V and J ends lost 5 bases and 3 bases respectively, with 12 bases between them. The V gene's germline CDR1 is WNHNN and CDR2 SYGVQD (reference sequence). The CDR3 spans 14 residues.

On this clone: The same CDR3 is also encoded by other DNA sequences in this sample. The chain has TRBV6-5 and TRBJ2-7, with 7 nucleotides matching TRBD2. CDR1 is MNHEY, CDR2 SVGAGI, per germline. The CDR3 runs to 13 residues. The ends lost 6 bases at V and 3 bases at J; junction bases unmatched: 5. DNA of the CDR3: TGTGCCAGCAGCCCCGGGAGGAACTACGAGCAGTACTTC. Translation gives CASSPGRNYEQYF.

The chain uses TRBV28 and TRBJ2-7; D ambiguous. The V gene lost 5 bases and the J gene lost 6 bases, with 20 bases spanning the gap. Per the germline V gene, CDR1 is MDHEN and CDR2 is SYDVKM. The CDR3 totals 15 residues. The CDR3: CASSPHVGKFVEQYF. In DNA form, the CDR3 reads TGTGCCAGCAGTCCCCACGTGGGAAAATTCGTCGAGCAGTACTTC.

The chain uses TRBV28 and TRBJ2-1; D is uncertain. The CDR3 has 16 residues. The ends were cut back, 1 base at V and 6 bases at J, with 16 bases in the middle. From germline, CDR1 is MDHEN and CDR2 SYDVKM. This CDR3 reads CASSLLGGRLSNEQFF. The CDR3 DNA sequence: TGTGCCAGCAGTTTATTGGGTGGGCGTCTTTCCAATGAGCAGTTCTTC.